The rows below give T cell receptor beta chains drawn from one sample of a study of CD8 T cells in ankylosing spondylitis. TCRdb analysed the 5' RACE reads with MiXCR anew, one entry per CDR3 protein. The repertoire holds 800,000 to 900,000 distinct CDR3 sequences, with roughly 10% as singletons. The sequencing sample was made of blood, either unsorted or a sorted T cell fraction (not recorded which). The source of these receptors is a male donor with ankylosing spondylitis. The CDR3 runs from the conserved cysteine through the conserved F or W. The D gene is left open where the match is weak. Size values are once, few and many counts, or a class for expanded clones, and some rows have none.

v_gene: TRBV5-1
abundance: many
j_gene: TRBJ2-1
d_gene: .
CDR3aa: CASSLVYGPNEQFF
CDR3nt: TGCGCCAGCAGCTTGGTTTATGGGCCAAATGAGCAGTTCTTC

v_gene: TRBV10-3
abundance: .
j_gene: TRBJ2-1
d_gene: .
CDR3aa: CAISEGNEQFF
CDR3nt: TGTGCCATCAGTGAGGGAAATGAGCAGTTCTTC

v_gene: TRBV5-1
abundance: .
j_gene: TRBJ2-7
d_gene: TRBD2
CDR3aa: CASRGLAGGGTYEQYF
CDR3nt: TGCGCCAGCAGGGGCCTAGCGGGAGGTGGGACCTACGAGCAGTACTTC

v_gene: TRBV5-1
abundance: few
j_gene: TRBJ1-1
d_gene: .
CDR3aa: CATRVRQGGVNTEAFF
CDR3nt: TGCGCCACCCGCGTGAGGCAGGGCGGGGTGAACACTGAAGCTTTCTTT

v_gene: TRBV9
abundance: .
j_gene: TRBJ1-1
d_gene: .
CDR3aa: CASSDGTRRLNTEAFF
CDR3nt: TGTGCCAGCAGCGATGGGACCCGTAGATTGAACACTGAAGCTTTCTTT

v_gene: TRBV7-9
abundance: .
j_gene: TRBJ2-2
d_gene: TRBD2
CDR3aa: CASSPGTSGSNTGELFF
CDR3nt: TGTGCCAGCAGCCCCGGGACTAGCGGCTCGAACACCGGGGAGCTGTTTTTT

v_gene: TRBV20-1
abundance: few
j_gene: TRBJ2-7
d_gene: .
CDR3aa: CSARFQGFSYEQYF
CDR3nt: TGCAGTGCTAGGTTTCAGGGATTCTCCTACGAGCAGTACTTC

v_gene: TRBV4-3
abundance: few
j_gene: TRBJ1-5
d_gene: .
CDR3aa: CASSQDGGGTQPQHF
CDR3nt: TGCGCCAGCAGCCAAGATGGGGGGGGCACTCAGCCCCAGCATTTT

v_gene: TRBV7-2
abundance: many
j_gene: TRBJ2-7
d_gene: .
CDR3aa: CASSLLYARPKEQYF
CDR3nt: TGTGCCAGCAGCTTACTGTACGCCCGGCCGAAAGAGCAGTACTTC

v_gene: TRBV20-1
abundance: .
j_gene: TRBJ2-1
d_gene: .
CDR3aa: CSATGLKGWSEQFF
CDR3nt: TGCAGTGCTACGGGACTGAAAGGGTGGAGTGAGCAGTTCTTC

v_gene: TRBV7-2
abundance: few
j_gene: TRBJ2-7
d_gene: TRBD1
CDR3aa: CASSRSAGTGIYEQYF
CDR3nt: TGTGCCAGCAGCCGATCCGCCGGGACAGGGATCTACGAGCAGTACTTC

v_gene: TRBV19
abundance: .
j_gene: TRBJ2-2
d_gene: TRBD1
CDR3aa: CASSHPGQGYTGELFF
CDR3nt: TGTGCCAGTAGTCATCCGGGACAGGGTTACACCGGGGAGCTGTTTTTT

v_gene: TRBV7-2
abundance: few
j_gene: TRBJ1-1
d_gene: .
CDR3aa: CASSLTLGRTEAFF
CDR3nt: TGTGCCAGCAGCTTAACCCTAGGGCGCACTGAAGCTTTCTTT

v_gene: TRBV18
abundance: few
j_gene: TRBJ2-1
d_gene: .
CDR3aa: CASSPPGAGPQFF
CDR3nt: TGTGCCAGCTCACCCCCCGGGGCGGGACCACAGTTCTTC

v_gene: TRBV29-1
abundance: many
j_gene: TRBJ2-2
d_gene: .
CDR3aa: CSGSEGTGELFF
CDR3nt: TGCAGCGGGTCGGAGGGCACCGGGGAGCTGTTTTTT

v_gene: TRBV5-8
abundance: .
j_gene: TRBJ1-1
d_gene: .
CDR3aa: CASSFPQLDEAFF
CDR3nt: TGTGCCAGCAGCTTCCCCCAGTTGGATGAAGCTTTCTTT

v_gene: TRBV7-2
abundance: .
j_gene: TRBJ2-1
d_gene: .
CDR3aa: CASSSVGGNNEQFF
CDR3nt: TGTGCCAGCAGCTCAGTGGGCGGCAACAATGAGCAGTTCTTC

v_gene: TRBV27
abundance: few
j_gene: TRBJ2-7
d_gene: .
CDR3aa: CASSLRRMIGYEQYF
CDR3nt: TGTGCCAGCAGTTTGCGTAGAATGATCGGCTACGAGCAGTACTTC

v_gene: TRBV24-1
abundance: few
j_gene: TRBJ1-2
d_gene: TRBD1
CDR3aa: CATSDAGTGALFDGYTF
CDR3nt: TGTGCCACCAGTGATGCCGGGACAGGGGCCCTCTTCGATGGCTACACCTTC

v_gene: TRBV29-1
abundance: many
j_gene: TRBJ2-3
d_gene: .
CDR3aa: CSVDRSGVDTQYF
CDR3nt: TGCAGCGTTGACAGGTCAGGGGTAGATACGCAGTATTTT

v_gene: TRBV7-2
abundance: .
j_gene: TRBJ2-6
d_gene: .
CDR3aa: CASSLEANVLTF
CDR3nt: TGTGCCAGCAGCTTAGAGGCCAACGTCCTGACTTTC

v_gene: TRBV20-1
abundance: .
j_gene: TRBJ1-6
d_gene: .
CDR3aa: CSAIGTANNSPLHF
CDR3nt: TGCAGTGCTATCGGTACAGCTAATAATTCACCCCTCCACTTT

v_gene: TRBV7-8
abundance: .
j_gene: TRBJ1-1
d_gene: .
CDR3aa: CASSFRVRDTEAFF
CDR3nt: TGTGCCAGCAGCTTTAGGGTGAGGGACACTGAAGCTTTCTTT

v_gene: TRBV20-1
abundance: few
j_gene: TRBJ1-1
d_gene: TRBD1
CDR3aa: CSAKSPGQGTEAFF
CDR3nt: TGCAGTGCCAAGTCGCCGGGACAGGGGACTGAAGCTTTCTTT

v_gene: TRBV4-2
abundance: .
j_gene: TRBJ2-1
d_gene: .
CDR3aa: CASSQESRQYSEQFF
CDR3nt: TGTGCCAGCAGCCAAGAGTCTCGACAGTACAGTGAGCAGTTCTTC

v_gene: TRBV7-2
abundance: few
j_gene: TRBJ2-7
d_gene: .
CDR3aa: CASSLYQGTYEQYF
CDR3nt: TGTGCCAGCAGCTTATATCAGGGAACCTACGAGCAGTACTTC